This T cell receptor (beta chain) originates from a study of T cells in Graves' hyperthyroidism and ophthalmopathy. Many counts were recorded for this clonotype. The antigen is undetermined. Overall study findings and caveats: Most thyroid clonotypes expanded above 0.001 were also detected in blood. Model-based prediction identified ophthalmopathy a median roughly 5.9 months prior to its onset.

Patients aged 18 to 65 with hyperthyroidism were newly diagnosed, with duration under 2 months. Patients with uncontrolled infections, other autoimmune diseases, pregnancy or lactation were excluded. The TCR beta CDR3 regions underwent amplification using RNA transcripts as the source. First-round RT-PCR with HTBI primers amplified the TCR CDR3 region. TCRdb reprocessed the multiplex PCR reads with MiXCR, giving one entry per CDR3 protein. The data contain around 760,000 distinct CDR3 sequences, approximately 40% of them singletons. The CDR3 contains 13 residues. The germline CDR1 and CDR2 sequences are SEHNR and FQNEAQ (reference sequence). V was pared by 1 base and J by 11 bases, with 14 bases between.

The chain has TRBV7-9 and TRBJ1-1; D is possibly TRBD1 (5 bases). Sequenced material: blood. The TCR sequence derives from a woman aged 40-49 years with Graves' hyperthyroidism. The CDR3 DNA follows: TGTGCCAGCAGCTTAGTTCGGGGGAGGTCTGCTTTCTTT. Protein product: CASSLVRGRSAFF.